One sample yielded the 15 T cell receptor beta chains listed below, sequenced in a study of CD8+CD57+ T cells in acquired aplastic anemia. Only patients with CD8+CD57+ cell expansion on flow cytometry were chosen for sequencing. For CDR3 and TCR beta VDJ profiling, genomic DNA was the template used. TCRdb fed the reads into MiXCR, producing one record per CDR3 protein. The table lists under 150,000 distinct CDR3 sequences, about two fifths of them singletons, with 2.6% in the top ten. The material sequenced was sorted CD4+, CD8+, or CD8+CD57+ T cells (not recorded which) from PBMCs. The receptors come from a human donor with aplastic anemia.

The V and J genes are TRBV15 and TRBJ2-5; D is uncertain. This CDR3 comprises 15 residues. CDR1 and CDR2 (germline): LNHNV, YYDKDF (reference sequence). Trimming took off 0 bases at V and 1 base at J, with 9 bases between the two ends. The DNA for the CDR3 is TGTGCCACCAGCAGAGAGGCAGAGTTCCAAGAGACCCAGTACTTC. As protein: CATSREAEFQETQYF.

This clonotype came up many times. The rearrangement joins TRBV19 to TRBJ1-1; tentative D call: TRBD1 (6 bases). Germline V gene data show CDR1 as LNHDA and CDR2 as SQIVND (reference sequence). The CDR3 runs to 13 residues. V shed 5 bases and J shed 1 base, with 8 bases lying between them. The DNA for the CDR3 is TGTGCCAGTAGTCCGGGACAGAACACTGAAGCTTTCTTT. Encoded protein: CASSPGQNTEAFF.

V usage is TRBV2 and J usage is TRBJ2-5, with TRBD1 matching over 7 bases. The germline V gene has CDR1 SNHLY and CDR2 FYNNEI. The CDR3 loop spans 16 amino acids. Losses at the gene ends were 10 bases for V and 4 bases for J; bases not matched to a gene: 18. This CDR3 reads CATSRDYRGIAETQYF. DNA of the CDR3: TGTGCCACCAGCAGAGACTACAGGGGAATCGCAGAGACCCAGTACTTC.

This clonotype was counted ten times or more. The chain employs TRBV7-9 and TRBJ1-5, with D unclear. Trimming shortened V by 5 bases and J by 5 bases, and 10 bases separated the two germline ends. Germline V CDR1 and CDR2: SEHNR, FQNEAQ (reference sequence). This CDR3 region has 13 residues. CDR3 sequence (DNA): TGTGCCAGCAGCCCCAACAGAGATCAGCCCCAGCATTTT. This sequence encodes CASSPNRDQPQHF.

At least ten counts were recorded for this clonotype. The chain carries TRBV6-2 or TRBV6-3 and TRBJ1-6; perhaps TRBD1 as D (5 bases). This CDR3 contains 12 residues. Germline CDR1 reads MNHEY; CDR2 reads SVGEGT. V was trimmed by 7 bases and J by 8 bases, leaving 9 bases between them. The CDR3: CASKVGDSPLHF. In DNA form, the CDR3 reads TGTGCCAGCAAGGTGGGGGATTCACCCCTCCACTTT.

V and J are TRBV2 and TRBJ1-2, with 9 bases matching TRBD1. The CDR3 totals 14 residues. Unmatched junction bases numbered 7, after V lost 7 bases and J lost 4 bases. CDR1 and CDR2 (germline): SNHLY, FYNNEI. CDR3: CASTMGQGGYGYTF. CDR3 sequence (DNA): TGTGCCAGCACTATGGGACAGGGCGGCTATGGCTACACCTTC.

Only a few counts were recorded for this clonotype. A single base separates this from a much larger clone, so it may be a read error. The DNA for the CDR3 is TGTGCCCGCAGCCTCAGGGGCTCCTATAATTCACCCCTCCACTTT. This translates into CARSLRGSYNSPLHF. The chain has TRBV13 and TRBJ1-6, with D possibly being TRBD1 (6 bases). The germline V gene has CDR1 PRHDT and CDR2 FYEKMQ (reference sequence). This CDR3 has 15 residues.

The chain's CDR3 is CASRSTGRKAFF. Here the CDR3 DNA reads TGTGCCAGTAGGTCGACAGGGCGGAAAGCTTTCTTT. The chain links TRBV19 to TRBJ1-1; 7 bases fit TRBD1. Germline CDR1 LNHDA, CDR2 SQIVND (reference sequence). The CDR3 runs 12 residues. V lost 6 bases, J lost 9 bases, and 7 bases stayed unmatched.

This clonotype has a count of ten or more. V is TRBV7-6 and J is TRBJ1-5, with D uncertain. Trimming left V 3 bases short and J 3 bases short, with 6 bases between. CDR1 is SGHVS and CDR2 is FNYEAQ in the germline V gene. This CDR3 contains 13 residues. The CDR3 spells CASSFNPNQPQHF. The CDR3 DNA sequence: TGTGCCAGCAGCTTCAACCCCAATCAGCCCCAGCATTTT.

The table lists this clonotype with a count of one. A read error may explain this, as a much larger clone is one base away. The gene calls are TRBV6-5 and TRBJ1-3; D unclear. Germline V CDR1 and CDR2: MNHEY, SVGAGI. This CDR3 contains 14 residues. CDR3: CASGYSATGNTIYF. In DNA form, the CDR3 reads TGTGCCAGCGGTTACTCGGCAACTGGAAACACCATATATTTT.

In this sample, this clonotype turned up many times. The V and J genes are TRBV7-9 and TRBJ1-6; tentative D call: TRBD1 (6 bases). Germline lookup yields CDR1 SEHNR and CDR2 FQNEAQ (reference sequence). CDR3 length equals 15 residues. V shed 6 bases and J shed 3 bases, with 12 bases lying between them. CDR3 nucleotides: TGTGCCAGCAGGGAGCAGGGGATCTATAATTCACCCCTCCACTTT. It yields the protein CASREQGIYNSPLHF.

This clonotype was detected only once. A much larger clone lies one base from this, so it may be a read error. This sequence joins TRBV28 and TRBJ1-3, with D tentatively TRBD1 (5 bases). Germline CDR1 reads MDHEN; CDR2 reads SYDVKM. V lost 7 bases to trimming and J lost 4 bases, with 17 bases between them. This CDR3 is built from 15 residues. The CDR3 sequence is CASNVRAGWGNTIYF. DNA for the CDR3: TGTGCCAGCAATGTCAGGGCCGGTTGGGGAAACACCATATATTTT.

This chain joins TRBV5-1 and TRBJ2-1; no clear D. With 5 bases removed from V and 10 bases from J, the gap between germline ends came to 16 bases. The CDR3 has 13 residues. Germline V CDR1 and CDR2: SGHRS, YFSETQ. The CDR3 region has the DNA TGCGCCAGCAGAGAGCAGGTGGTCGGGGAGCAGTTCTTC. The encoded protein is CASREQVVGEQFF.

The table lists this clonotype with a few counts. The chain employs TRBV10-2 and TRBJ2-7; D unclear. CDR3 length: 11 residues. Trimming pared 4 bases from V and 2 bases from J, leaving 3 bases between. Germline V gives CDR1 WSHSY, CDR2 SAAADI. For the CDR3, the DNA is TGCGCCAGCAGTGCTACCTACGAGCAGTACTTC. It codes for CASSATYEQYF.

This clonotype was detected ten times or more. The rearrangement joins TRBV7-7 to TRBJ2-5; D call uncertain. V was pared by 1 base and J by 1 base, with 10 bases between. Per the germline V gene, CDR1 is SSHAT and CDR2 is FNYEAQ (reference sequence). This CDR3 has 15 amino acids. The CDR3 region is CASSLGPGRQETQYF. The CDR3 region has the DNA TGTGCCAGCAGCTTAGGTCCTGGACGCCAAGAGACCCAGTACTTC.